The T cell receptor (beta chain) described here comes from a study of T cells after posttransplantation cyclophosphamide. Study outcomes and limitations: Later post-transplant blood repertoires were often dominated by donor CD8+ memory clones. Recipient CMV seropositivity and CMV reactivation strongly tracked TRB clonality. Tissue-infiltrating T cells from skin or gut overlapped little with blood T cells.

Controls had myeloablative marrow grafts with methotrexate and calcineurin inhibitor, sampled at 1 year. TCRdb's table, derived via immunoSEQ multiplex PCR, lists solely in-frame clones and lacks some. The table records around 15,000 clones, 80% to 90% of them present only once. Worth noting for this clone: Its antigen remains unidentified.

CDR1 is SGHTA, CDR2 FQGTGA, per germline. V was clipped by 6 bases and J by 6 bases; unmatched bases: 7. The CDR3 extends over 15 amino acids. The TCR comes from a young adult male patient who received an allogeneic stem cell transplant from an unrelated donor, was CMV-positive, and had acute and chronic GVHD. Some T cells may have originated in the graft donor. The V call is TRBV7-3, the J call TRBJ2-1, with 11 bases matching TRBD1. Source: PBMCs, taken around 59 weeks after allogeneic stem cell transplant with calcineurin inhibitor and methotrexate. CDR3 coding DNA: TGTGCCAGCAGGCTAACGGGACAGGGGGGCAATGAGCAGTTCTTC. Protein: CASRLTGQGGNEQFF.